Below are 27 T cell receptor beta chains sequenced from a single sample in a study of shared clonotypes between healthy human individuals. Profiled with immunoSEQ multiplex PCR; TCRdb holds only in-frame clones, not every one. Among about 2 million clones listed, roughly 94% were seen once. Sequenced: naive CD4+ T cells sorted from blood. Subset: CD45RA+ positively selected. These receptors all stem from a man younger than 30 in good health.

The chain has TRBV18 and TRBJ2-7; D unresolved. Germline V CDR1 and CDR2: KGHSH, LQKENI. The CDR3 consists of 15 residues. V was clipped by 3 bases and J by 6 bases, with 18 bases between them. DNA of the CDR3: TGTGCCAGCTCACCCTTAACTGGCCCCGGTCTCGAGCAGTACTTC. Translation gives CASSPLTGPGLEQYF. The full variable domain, rest sourced from reference TRBV18 and TRBJ2-7, is NAGVMQNPRHLVRRRGQEARLRCSPMKGHSHVYWYRQLPEEGLKFMVYLQKENIIDESGMPKERFSAEFPKEGPSILRIQQVVRGDSAAYFCASSPLTGPGLEQYFGPGTRLTVT.

To note about this clone: The identical CDR3 is also encoded by other nucleotide sequences in the sample. J is TRBJ2-2 and V is TRBV6-1, with D possibly being TRBD1 or TRBD2 (5 bases each). Germline CDR1 and CDR2: MNHNS and SASEGT. V lost 3 bases to trimming and J lost 2 bases, with 7 bases between them. The CDR3 covers 14 residues. The DNA for the CDR3 is TGTGCCAGCAGTGAGGGGGTTAACACCGGGGAGCTGTTTTTT. Protein product: CASSEGVNTGELFF.

This clone was recorded only once. The rearrangement joins TRBV29-1 to TRBJ2-2, with D perhaps TRBD1 or TRBD2 (6 bases each). This CDR3 region has 15 residues. Trimming took off 4 bases at V and 1 base at J, with 13 bases between the two ends. Germline V gives CDR1 SQVTM, CDR2 ANQGSEA. The CDR3: CSVVPGGLNTGELFF. The CDR3 DNA follows: TGCAGCGTTGTCCCCGGGGGCCTGAACACCGGGGAGCTGTTTTTT.

The V and J genes are TRBV7-9 and TRBJ1-4, with D tentatively TRBD1 (6 bases). With 5 bases removed from V and 8 bases from J, the gap between germline ends came to 15 bases. This CDR3 contains 14 residues. Germline assignment: CDR1 SEHNR and CDR2 FQNEAQ (reference sequence). The CDR3 sequence: CASSSTGKGEKLFF. The CDR3 DNA follows: TGTGCCAGCAGCAGCACAGGGAAGGGCGAAAAACTGTTTTTT.

This clone was found once. V gene TRBV6-5 combines with J gene TRBJ2-7; D gene unclear. Trimming stripped 6 bases from V and 8 bases from J, with 14 bases between. Germline V gene lookup returns CDR1 MNHEY and CDR2 SVGAGI. The CDR3 consists of 12 residues. The CDR3 DNA is TGTGCCAGCAGAACCCTGGAAGGACAGCAGTACTTC. Its protein is CASRTLEGQQYF.

V is TRBV4-1 and J is TRBJ1-2; possible D gene TRBD1, 5 bases. Germline loops: CDR1 MGHRA, CDR2 YSYEKL. V was pared by 0 bases and J by 7 bases, with 12 bases between. The CDR3 is 14 amino acids. The CDR3 spells CASSQDWQGFGYTF. The CDR3 DNA reads as TGCGCCAGCAGCCAAGATTGGCAGGGATTTGGCTACACCTTC.

The chain links TRBV10-3 to TRBJ1-5; a weak D match, TRBD1 (5 bases). CDR1 and CDR2 from the germline V gene are ENHRY and SYGVKD. Trimming took off 0 bases at V and 2 bases at J, with 8 bases between the two ends. The CDR3 length is 15 residues. In DNA form, the CDR3 reads TGTGCCATCAGTGAGTCCCTACAGGGCAATCAGCCCCAGCATTTT. Amino acid sequence: CAISESLQGNQPQHF.

A note on this clone: Other DNA sequences in the same sample also yield this CDR3. V is TRBV5-4 and J is TRBJ2-6; D uncertain. V lost 1 base, J lost 2 bases, and 1 base lay in between. This CDR3 is 13 amino acids long. Germline V lookup: CDR1 SGHNT, CDR2 YYREEE (reference sequence). The CDR3 sequence: CASSLTGANVLTF. CDR3 coding DNA: TGTGCCAGCAGCTTGACTGGGGCCAACGTCCTGACTTTC.

The chain carries TRBV7-9 and TRBJ1-4; D is perhaps TRBD1 (5 bases). V lost 5 bases and J lost 4, with 17 bases in between. Per germline, CDR1 SEHNR and CDR2 FQNEAQ (reference sequence). The CDR3 extends over 16 amino acids. The CDR3 region has the DNA TGTGCCAGCAGCCAAAACCCGACAGTCGGTAATGAAAAACTGTTTTTT. It specifies CASSQNPTVGNEKLFF. The whole variable domain, remainder taken from reference TRBV7-9 and TRBJ1-4, is DTGVSQNPRHKITKRGQNVTFRCDPISEHNRLYWYRQTLGQGPEFLTYFQNEAQLEKSRLLSDRFSAERPKGSFSTLEIQRTEQGDSAMYLCASSQNPTVGNEKLFFGSGTQLSVL.

The chain uses TRBV28 and TRBJ2-3; D might be TRBD1 (5 bases). The CDR3 sequence is 16 residues long. CDR1 and CDR2 (germline): MDHEN, SYDVKM. Between the trimmed V and J ends, which lost 2 bases and 4 bases, there was a span of 16 bases. CDR3 bases: TGTGCCAGCAGTTTAATGGGAACAGGCATTCCAGATACGCAGTATTTT. Translation: CASSLMGTGIPDTQYF.

This clone was seen once. The chain couples TRBV6-1 to TRBJ2-3; D perhaps matches TRBD2 (5 bases). Germline V gene lookup returns CDR1 MNHNS and CDR2 SASEGT. V was trimmed by 8 bases and J by 1 base, leaving 16 bases between them. The CDR3 spans 15 residues. The CDR3 DNA follows: TGTGCCAGCGGAAAGACTGGGAGTGGCACAGATACGCAGTATTTT. This sequence encodes CASGKTGSGTDTQYF.

As to this clone: The sample has other DNA sequences that encode this CDR3 too. The CDR3 region is CASSLGGRTNEKLFF. The DNA for the CDR3 is TGCGCCAGCAGCTTGGGGGGGCGAACTAATGAAAAACTGTTTTTT. J is TRBJ1-4 and V is TRBV5-1; maybe TRBD1 (6 bases). Germline V CDR1 and CDR2: SGHRS, YFSETQ. CDR3 length equals 15 residues. V lost 0 bases and J 1 base, leaving 7 bases between the germline ends.

This clone was observed once. The V gene is TRBV5-4, the J gene TRBJ1-1, with 8 bases identical to TRBD1. The trim removed 0 bases at V and 0 bases at J, leaving 4 bases unmatched. CDR1 SGHNT and CDR2 YYREEE come from the germline V gene (reference sequence). CDR3 length equals 16 residues. CDR3 nucleotides: TGTGCCAGCAGCTTGGGGGGACAGGCCCTGAACACTGAAGCTTTCTTT. Its protein product is CASSLGGQALNTEAFF.

V is TRBV4-1 and J is TRBJ1-6; D gene unclear. The CDR3 contains 16 residues. Germline V gene data show CDR1 as MGHRA and CDR2 as YSYEKL. V gave up 2 bases and J gave up 7 bases, with 15 bases separating them. In nucleotides, the CDR3 is TGCGCCAGCAGCCAACCCAAAGGCGCTAAGAATTCACCCCTCCACTTT. It encodes CASSQPKGAKNSPLHF.

The chain links TRBV28 to TRBJ1-5, with 7 bases matching TRBD1. J gave up 3 bases and V 5 bases, and 7 bases lay outside the gene matches. The CDR3 covers 15 residues. Germline V gene sequence: CDR1 MDHEN, CDR2 SYDVKM. CDR3 sequence: CASSRQGGDNQPQHF. The CDR3 DNA sequence: TGTGCCAGCAGTCGACAGGGAGGCGACAATCAGCCCCAGCATTTT.

The V gene is TRBV4-2, the J gene TRBJ2-1; 13 bases match TRBD2. The V gene's germline CDR1 is LGHNA and CDR2 YNFKEQ. CDR3 size: 18 residues. The J segment lost 7 bases and the V segment lost 1 base, leaving 10 bases of the junction unmatched. The DNA for the CDR3 is TGTGCCAGCAGCCAAGTGGCGGGGACTAGCGGGAAAAGGAATGAGCAGTTCTTC. Translating gives CASSQVAGTSGKRNEQFF.

The chain joins TRBV30 to TRBJ2-5; D remains unclear. This CDR3 is 12 amino acids long. Germline V CDR1 and CDR2: GTSNPN, SVGIG (reference sequence). V shed 0 bases and J shed 5 bases, with 7 bases lying between them. The DNA of the CDR3 is TGTGCCTGGAGTGTACACGGGGAGACCCAGTACTTC. Its translation: CAWSVHGETQYF. The full variable domain, rest sourced from reference TRBV30 and TRBJ2-5, is SQTIHQWPATLVQPVGSPLSLECTVEGTSNPNLYWYRQAAGRGLQLLFYSVGIGQISSEVPQNLSASRPQDRQFILSSKKLLLSDSGFYLCAWSVHGETQYFGPGTRLLVL.

In regard to this clone: In the same sample, other DNA sequences code for this CDR3. The gene calls are TRBV9 and TRBJ1-6; D not certain. Germline V CDR1 and CDR2: SGDLS, YYNGEE. CDR3 length: 13 amino acids. Trimming cost V 3 bases and J 7 bases, with 8 bases left between them. CDR3 DNA: TGTGCCAGCAGCGGGCAGAACAATTCACCCCTCCACTTT. It encodes CASSGQNNSPLHF.

This chain links TRBV29-1 with TRBJ1-5; the match to TRBD1 covers 10 bases. This CDR3 contains 14 residues. The V gene end was trimmed by 4 bases and the J gene end by 10 bases; junction bases not matched to a gene: 10. Germline V gene sequence: CDR1 SQVTM, CDR2 ANQGSEA. In DNA form, the CDR3 reads TGCAGCGTTGTAGTGGGACAGGGGTTATCTCCCCAGCATTTT. Protein: CSVVVGQGLSPQHF.

In the case of this clone: Other DNA sequences from this sample encode an identical CDR3 as well. The chain couples TRBV18 to TRBJ1-1, with TRBD1 as a possible D gene (5 bases). The CDR3 is 13 amino acids. Trimming took off 0 bases at V and 5 bases at J, with 7 bases between the two ends. The germline gives CDR1 KGHSH, CDR2 LQKENI. The CDR3 DNA is TGTGCCAGCTCACCACCGGAGGGGACTGAAGCTTTCTTT. Protein: CASSPPEGTEAFF.

As concerns this clone: Other nucleotide sequences in the sample specify the same CDR3. The CDR3 DNA reads as TGTGCCAGCTCGGGACGGCAGAACACTGAAGCTTTCTTT. Translating it yields CASSGRQNTEAFF. V is TRBV2 and J is TRBJ1-1; possible D gene TRBD1, 5 bases. Between the trimmed V and J ends, which lost 8 bases and 1 base, there was a span of 11 bases. Germline V gene lookup returns CDR1 SNHLY and CDR2 FYNNEI. The CDR3 spans 13 residues.

In its sample, this clone was seen once. The chain uses TRBV5-1 and TRBJ2-7, with 9 bases that match TRBD1. The V segment lost 4 bases and the J segment 8 bases; nucleotides outside the gene matches: 4. The germline CDR1 and CDR2 sequences are SGHRS and YFSETQ. This CDR3 comprises 12 residues. The CDR3 nucleotides read TGCGCCAGCAGCGGGGACAGGGCTCAGCAGTACTTC. This codes for CASSGDRAQQYF.

This clone was recorded only once. Other DNA sequences in this sample translate to the same CDR3. The J gene is TRBJ2-1, the V gene TRBV6-5; no reliable D call. Germline V gives CDR1 MNHEY, CDR2 SVGAGI. The CDR3 has 12 amino acids. V was clipped by 4 bases and J by 3 bases, with 4 bases between them. In nucleotides, the CDR3 is TGTGCCAGCAGTTCCGGCTACAATGAGCAGTTCTTC. Protein sequence: CASSSGYNEQFF.

DNA of the CDR3: TGTGCCAGCAGCCCGACGAGGGTGGGGGCCTCTGGGGCCAACGTCCTGACTTTC. Encoded protein: CASSPTRVGASGANVLTF. J is TRBJ2-6 and V is TRBV7-3; tentative D call: TRBD1 (6 bases). The CDR3 contains 18 residues. CDR1 and CDR2 from the germline V gene are SGHTA and FQGTGA. Between the trimmed V and J ends, which lost 5 bases and 0 bases, there was a span of 17 bases.

This clone has a handful of counts. This rearrangement joins TRBV18 to TRBJ2-2; D possibly uses TRBD1 or TRBD2 (5 bases each). V lost 1 base and J 2 bases, leaving 11 bases between the germline ends. The CDR3 runs 16 residues. From germline, CDR1 is KGHSH and CDR2 LQKENI. CDR3 in DNA: TGTGCCAGCTCACCACGAGTTGGGGGAAACACCGGGGAGCTGTTTTTT. Its protein is CASSPRVGGNTGELFF.

This chain joins TRBV5-8 and TRBJ1-1, with 7 nucleotides matching TRBD1. J was trimmed by 5 bases and V by 4 bases; bases with no gene match: 14. The CDR3 has 16 residues. Germline lookup yields CDR1 SGHTS and CDR2 YDEGEE. CDR3 in DNA: TGTGCCAGCAGCCGCACAGGGGCTGAATGGGTTACTGAAGCTTTCTTT. This gives the protein CASSRTGAEWVTEAFF.

The chain employs TRBV7-6 and TRBJ2-1; 7 positions match TRBD1. This CDR3 spans 12 amino acids. Germline CDR1 is SGHVS and CDR2 is FNYEAQ. V was pared by 4 bases and J by 8 bases, with 2 bases of the junction left unmatched. The CDR3 loop is CASSYRGDEQFF. The CDR3, as DNA: TGTGCCAGCAGCTACAGGGGCGATGAGCAGTTCTTC. The full variable domain, in which reference TRBV7-6 and TRBJ2-1 provide the parts outside the CDR3, is GAGVSQSPRYKVTKRGQDVALRCDPISGHVSLYWYRQALGQGPEFLTYFNYEAQQDKSGLPNDRFSAERPEGSISTLTIQRTEQRDSAMYRCASSYRGDEQFFGPGTRLTVL.